Reported below is one T cell receptor (beta chain). These data are taken from a study of blood T cell repertoires in COVID-19. At the level of the study: The United States, Italy and Spain supplied acute and convalescent COVID-19 samples. T cells, B-cell-depleted T cells, or PBMCs supplied cDNA or gDNA.

The table came from immunoSEQ multiplex PCR; TCRdb's copy has only in-frame clones and leaves some out. There are around 160,000 clones in the sample; 85% occur only once, and 2.5% to 3% lies in the top ten. CDR3 length: 15 amino acids. The ends were cut back, 5 bases at V and 0 bases at J, with 13 bases in the middle. Germline CDR1 and CDR2: LNHDA and SQIVND (reference sequence). The chain carries TRBV19 and TRBJ1-1; no clear D gene. The clonotype comes from a woman aged 35 to 49 with active or convalescent COVID-19. The sequenced sample was peripheral blood. The CDR3 sequence is CASSAGGVMNTEAFF. CDR3 bases: TGTGCCAGTAGTGCGGGAGGCGTTATGAACACTGAAGCTTTCTTT.